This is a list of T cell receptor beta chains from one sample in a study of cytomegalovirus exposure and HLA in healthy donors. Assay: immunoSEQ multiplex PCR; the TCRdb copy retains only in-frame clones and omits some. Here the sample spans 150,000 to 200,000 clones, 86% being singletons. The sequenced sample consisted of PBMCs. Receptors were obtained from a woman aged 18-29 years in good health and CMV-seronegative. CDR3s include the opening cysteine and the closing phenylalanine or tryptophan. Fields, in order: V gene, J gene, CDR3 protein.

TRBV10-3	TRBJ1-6	CAISPQSNSPLHF
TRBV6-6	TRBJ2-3	CASSKPTGSGDTQYF
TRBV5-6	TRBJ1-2	CASRPEGRGGYGYTF
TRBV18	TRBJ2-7	CASSPGLGGHYEQYF
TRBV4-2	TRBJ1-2	CASSQDRGELGHYGYTF
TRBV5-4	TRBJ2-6	CASSPPAGQTFSGANVLTF
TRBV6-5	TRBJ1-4	CASSYSSRGEKLFF
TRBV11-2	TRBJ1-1	CASSLALENTEAFF
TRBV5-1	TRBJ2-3	CASSSDRGFTDTQYF
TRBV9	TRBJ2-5	CASSVQGTRETQYF
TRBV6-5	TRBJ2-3	CASSSGQGFGTDTQYF
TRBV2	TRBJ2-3	CASMGLARSTDTQYF
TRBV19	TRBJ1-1	CASSQDILNTEAFF
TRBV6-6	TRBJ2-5	CASSRRGGIRETQYF
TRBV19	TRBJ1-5	CASSIVATGSTSNQPQHF
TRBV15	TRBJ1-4	CATSSQDSNNEKLFF
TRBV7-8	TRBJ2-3	CASSLLAGGLTDTQYF
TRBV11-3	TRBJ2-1	CASSLSRQGDEQFF
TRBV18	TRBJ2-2	CASSLYDPGGELFF
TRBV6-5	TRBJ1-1	CASSKTGTDRPAFF
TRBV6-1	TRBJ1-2	CASSEYYDRGLYGYTF
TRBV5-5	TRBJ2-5	CASSSRYSNQETQYF
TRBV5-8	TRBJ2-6	CASSLGQLSSGANVLTF
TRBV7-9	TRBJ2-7	CASSSGLAGYSYEQYF
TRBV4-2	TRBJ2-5	CASSQERGGQETQYF
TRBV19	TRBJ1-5	CASINAGHTHQPQHF
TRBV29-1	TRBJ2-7	CSVTRGTAAYEQYF
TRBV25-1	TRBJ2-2	CASSEGGSGLTGELFF
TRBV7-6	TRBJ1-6	CASSHDSLSLHF